The rows below give T cell receptor beta chains drawn from one sample of a study of control samples from healthy donors and cancer patients. Only in-frame clones appear in the TCRdb table, and some are missing; sequencing was by immunoSEQ multiplex PCR. The sample shows some 130,000 clones, approximately 90% of them seen only once. What was sequenced was blood. These receptors came from a young man in good health. The CDR3 runs from the conserved cysteine through the conserved F or W. A D gene is named only where the DNA matches it firmly.

TRBV18	NA	TRBJ2-3	CASSPQTASDTQYF	TGTGCCAGCTCACCACAAACAGCTTCAGATACGCAGTATTTT
TRBV4-2	NA	TRBJ1-5	CASSLTRYSNQPQHF	TGTGCCAGCAGCCTCACCAGATATAGCAATCAGCCCCAGCATTTT
TRBV11-1	TRBD2	TRBJ2-1	CASSRGGSVNEQFF	TGTGCCAGCAGCCGCGGGGGATCGGTCAATGAGCAGTTCTTC
TRBV5-6	NA	TRBJ2-7	CASSWGNEQYF	TGTGCCAGCAGCTGGGGGAACGAGCAGTACTTC
TRBV2	NA	TRBJ2-7	CASSIFGYEQYF	TGTGCCAGCAGTATTTTCGGCTACGAGCAGTACTTC
TRBV12-5	NA	TRBJ1-5	CASGLSGPVGNQPQHF	TGTGCTAGTGGTTTGTCCGGGCCGGTCGGCAATCAGCCCCAGCATTTT
TRBV5-5	TRBD1	TRBJ2-7	CASSLASTGGYEQYF	TGTGCCAGCAGCTTGGCCTCGACAGGGGGCTACGAGCAGTACTTC
TRBV7-9	TRBD1	TRBJ1-1	CASSPSGIPGQGSEAFF	TGTGCCAGCAGCCCAAGCGGTATACCGGGACAGGGGTCTGAAGCTTTCTTT
TRBV5-4	TRBD1	TRBJ1-2	CASSQGTAANYGYTF	TGTGCCAGCAGCCAAGGGACAGCAGCTAACTATGGCTACACCTTC
TRBV4-1	TRBD1	TRBJ2-2	CASSQEWKTGAGELFF	TGCGCCAGCAGCCAAGAATGGAAGACAGGGGCCGGGGAGCTGTTTTTT